Each of the 7 T cell receptor beta chains below was sequenced from the same sample in a study of shared clonotypes between healthy human individuals. The method was immunoSEQ multiplex PCR; TCRdb's version includes in-frame clones alone and lacks a portion of them. The repertoire holds about 2.1 million clones, with just over 90% as singletons. Only CD45RO-negative cells positively selected for CCR7 counted as naive CD8 cells, so terminally differentiated effector memory CD45RA+ cells were excluded. The sample consisted of naive CD8+ T cells from PBMCs. Source of these receptors: a young man in good health. Some clones in this sample may be carry-over from other donors' samples.

The rearrangement joins TRBV10-3 to TRBJ1-5; D not certain. This CDR3 has 16 amino acids. CDR1 and CDR2 from the germline V gene are ENHRY and SYGVKD. The ends were cut back, 3 bases at V and 0 bases at J, with 12 bases in the middle. The CDR3 spells CAISDPSASSNQPQHF. CDR3 in DNA: TGTGCCATCAGTGACCCTTCGGCTAGTAGCAATCAGCCCCAGCATTTT.

V and J are TRBV6-1 and TRBJ2-7; D may be TRBD2 (6 bases). CDR3 length: 14 residues. V was pared by 6 bases and J by 3 bases, with 15 bases between. The germline CDR1 and CDR2 sequences are MNHNS and SASEGT. The CDR3 protein is CASRGTGTYYEQYF. The CDR3 DNA is TGTGCCAGCAGAGGGACTGGGACGTACTACGAGCAGTACTTC.

This chain joins TRBV7-8 and TRBJ2-1; 8 positions match TRBD2. The germline V gene encodes CDR1 SGHVS and CDR2 FQNEAQ. The V segment lost 5 bases and the J segment 8 bases; nucleotides outside the gene matches: 8. The CDR3 runs to 14 residues. The CDR3 is CASSPGLGTDEQFF. The CDR3 coding sequence is TGTGCCAGCAGCCCGGGACTAGGTACGGATGAGCAGTTCTTC.

The chain carries TRBV4-2 and TRBJ2-1, with 8 bases fitting TRBD1. This CDR3 region has 16 residues. From germline, CDR1 is LGHNA and CDR2 YNFKEQ. V lost 4 bases and J lost 0; bases outside the gene matches: 5. This chain's CDR3 is CASSRNTGGSYNEQFF. The CDR3 DNA reads TGTGCCAGCAGCCGAAATACAGGGGGCTCCTACAATGAGCAGTTCTTC.

A remark on this clone: Different DNA sequences within this sample yield the same CDR3. This sequence joins TRBV27 and TRBJ2-2; 14 nucleotides agree with TRBD2. Germline trimming cut 2 bases from V and 6 bases from J; bases unmatched to any gene: 5. The CDR3 is 17 amino acids. CDR1 MNHEY and CDR2 SMNVEV come from the germline V gene (reference sequence). CDR3: CASSLLGTSGSSGELFF. CDR3 sequence (DNA): TGTGCCAGCAGTTTACTGGGGACTAGCGGGAGCTCCGGGGAGCTGTTTTTT.

The chain joins TRBV27 to TRBJ2-3; TRBD1 aligns across 7 bases. V lost 8 bases and J lost 1; bases outside the gene matches: 12. Germline V gene sequence: CDR1 MNHEY, CDR2 SMNVEV (reference sequence). The length of the CDR3 is 16 residues. The CDR3 region has the DNA TGTGCCAGCGTGGGATTTGGACAGGAACGCACAGATACGCAGTATTTT. Protein sequence: CASVGFGQERTDTQYF.

The rearrangement joins TRBV29-1 to TRBJ2-7; no clear D gene. The CDR3 runs to 13 residues. V lost 1 base and J 2 bases, leaving 9 bases between the germline ends. Germline V lookup: CDR1 SQVTM, CDR2 ANQGSEA. CDR3 sequence reads: CSVEGSGPYEQYF. DNA of the CDR3: TGCAGCGTTGAAGGGTCAGGACCCTACGAGCAGTACTTC.